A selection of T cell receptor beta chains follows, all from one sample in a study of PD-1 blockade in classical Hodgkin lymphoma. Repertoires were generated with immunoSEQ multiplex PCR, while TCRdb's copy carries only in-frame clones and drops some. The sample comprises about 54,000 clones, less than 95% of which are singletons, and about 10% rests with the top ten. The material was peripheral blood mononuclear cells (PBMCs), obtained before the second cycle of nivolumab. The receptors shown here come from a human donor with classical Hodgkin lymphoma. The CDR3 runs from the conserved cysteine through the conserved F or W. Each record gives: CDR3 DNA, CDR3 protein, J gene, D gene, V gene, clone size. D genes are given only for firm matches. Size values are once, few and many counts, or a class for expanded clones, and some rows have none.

CDR3nt: TGTGCCAGCCCCCTCGAGGCAGAACCTTACAATGAGCAGTTCTTC
CDR3aa: CASPLEAEPYNEQFF
j_gene: TRBJ2-1
d_gene: NA
v_gene: TRBV7-9
abundance: NA

CDR3nt: TGTGCCAGCAGTTACGCTTGGACCGACAGAACCTACGAGCAGTACTTC
CDR3aa: CASSYAWTDRTYEQYF
j_gene: TRBJ2-7
d_gene: NA
v_gene: TRBV6-6
abundance: NA

CDR3nt: TGTGCCAGCAGCCAATTGACCCCGTCGCAAGCGAATGAGCAGTTCTTC
CDR3aa: CASSQLTPSQANEQFF
j_gene: TRBJ2-1
d_gene: NA
v_gene: TRBV16
abundance: NA

CDR3nt: TGTGCCAGTAGCCCAAACAGGGTCGAGCAGTACTTC
CDR3aa: CASSPNRVEQYF
j_gene: TRBJ2-7
d_gene: NA
v_gene: TRBV19
abundance: NA

CDR3nt: TGTGCCAGCAGCCATAACGTCCAAGAGACCCAGTACTTC
CDR3aa: CASSHNVQETQYF
j_gene: TRBJ2-5
d_gene: NA
v_gene: TRBV14
abundance: NA

CDR3nt: TGTGCCAGCAGTTTATCCTGGGACAGCCGTAATGAAAAACTGTTTTTT
CDR3aa: CASSLSWDSRNEKLFF
j_gene: TRBJ1-4
d_gene: TRBD1
v_gene: TRBV27
abundance: NA

CDR3nt: TGTGCCAGTAGTATAAGGGGGGCGAACACTGAAGCTTTCTTT
CDR3aa: CASSIRGANTEAFF
j_gene: TRBJ1-1
d_gene: NA
v_gene: TRBV19
abundance: NA

CDR3nt: TGTGCCAGCAGCTTAGCGGGCACTGAAGCTTTCTTT
CDR3aa: CASSLAGTEAFF
j_gene: TRBJ1-1
d_gene: NA
v_gene: TRBV13
abundance: NA

CDR3nt: TGTGCCTGGAGTGTGGAGGGAAAGCGAAACACCATATATTTT
CDR3aa: CAWSVEGKRNTIYF
j_gene: TRBJ1-3
d_gene: NA
v_gene: TRBV30
abundance: few

CDR3nt: TGTGCCAGCAGCCAACTGCTAGCGGGGAGGGACGAGCAGTACTTC
CDR3aa: CASSQLLAGRDEQYF
j_gene: TRBJ2-7
d_gene: TRBD2
v_gene: TRBV14
abundance: NA

CDR3nt: TGTGCCAGCAGCGTGGGGGACGCCGGGGAGCTGTTTTTT
CDR3aa: CASSVGDAGELFF
j_gene: TRBJ2-2
d_gene: NA
v_gene: TRBV9
abundance: NA

CDR3nt: TGTGCCAGCAGCTCCCACCGGGACAGATCCCTCTCTGGGGCCAACGTCCTGACTTTC
CDR3aa: CASSSHRDRSLSGANVLTF
j_gene: TRBJ2-6
d_gene: TRBD1
v_gene: TRBV9
abundance: NA